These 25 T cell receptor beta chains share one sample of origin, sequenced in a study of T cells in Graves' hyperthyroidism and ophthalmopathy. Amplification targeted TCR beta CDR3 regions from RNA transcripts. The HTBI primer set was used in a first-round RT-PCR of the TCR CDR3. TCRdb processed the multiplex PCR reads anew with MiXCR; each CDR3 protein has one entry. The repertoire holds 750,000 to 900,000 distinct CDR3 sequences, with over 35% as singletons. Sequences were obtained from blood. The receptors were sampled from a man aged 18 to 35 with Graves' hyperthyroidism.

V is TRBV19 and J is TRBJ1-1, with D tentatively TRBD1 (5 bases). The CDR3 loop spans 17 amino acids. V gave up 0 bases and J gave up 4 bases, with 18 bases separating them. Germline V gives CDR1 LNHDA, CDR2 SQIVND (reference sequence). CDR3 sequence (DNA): TGTGCCAGTAGTATAGATCCTAACGGGGGTTTCGGCACTGAAGCTTTCTTT. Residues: CASSIDPNGGFGTEAFF. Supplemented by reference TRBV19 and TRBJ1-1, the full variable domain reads DGGITQSPKYLFRKEGQNVTLSCEQNLNHDAMYWYRQDPGQGLRLIYYSQIVNDFQKGDIAEGYSVSREKKESFPLTVTSAQKNPTAFYLCASSIDPNGGFGTEAFFGQGTRLTVV.

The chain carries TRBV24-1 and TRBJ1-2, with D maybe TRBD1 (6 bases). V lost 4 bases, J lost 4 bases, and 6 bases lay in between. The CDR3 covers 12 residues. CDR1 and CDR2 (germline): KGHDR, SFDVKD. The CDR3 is CATSEDSYGYTF. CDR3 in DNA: TGTGCCACCAGTGAGGACAGCTATGGCTACACCTTC.

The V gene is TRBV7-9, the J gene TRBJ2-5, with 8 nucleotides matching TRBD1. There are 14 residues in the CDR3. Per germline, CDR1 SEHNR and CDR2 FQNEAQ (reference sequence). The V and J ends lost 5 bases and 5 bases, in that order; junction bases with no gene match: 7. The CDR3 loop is CASSPRQGSETQYF. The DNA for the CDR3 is TGTGCCAGCAGCCCAAGACAGGGGTCGGAGACCCAGTACTTC.

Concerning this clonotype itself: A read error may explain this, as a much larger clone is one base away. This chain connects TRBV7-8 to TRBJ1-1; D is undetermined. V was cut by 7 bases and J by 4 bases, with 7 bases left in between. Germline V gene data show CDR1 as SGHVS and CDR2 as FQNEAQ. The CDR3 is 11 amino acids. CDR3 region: CASTSSTEAFF. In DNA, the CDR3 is TGTGCCAGCACCTCTTCCACTGAAGCTTTCTTT.

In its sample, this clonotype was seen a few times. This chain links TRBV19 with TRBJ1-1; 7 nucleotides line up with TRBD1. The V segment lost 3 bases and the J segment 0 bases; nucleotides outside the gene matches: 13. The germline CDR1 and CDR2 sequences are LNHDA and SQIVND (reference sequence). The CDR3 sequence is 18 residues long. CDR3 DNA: TGTGCCAGTAGTATTGGCACCGACAGGGATGAGGTGAACACTGAAGCTTTCTTT. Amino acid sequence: CASSIGTDRDEVNTEAFF.

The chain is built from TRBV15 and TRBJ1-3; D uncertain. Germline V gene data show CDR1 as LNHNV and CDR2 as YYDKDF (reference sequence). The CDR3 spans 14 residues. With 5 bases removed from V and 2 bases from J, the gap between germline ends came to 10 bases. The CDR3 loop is CATSGDGTGNTIYF. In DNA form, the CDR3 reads TGTGCCACCAGCGGGGATGGTACTGGAAACACCATATATTTT.

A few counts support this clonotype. CDR3 nucleotide sequence: TGTGCCAGCAGCTTCGGACAGGGATCTTTCTACGAGCAGTACTTC. This gives the protein CASSFGQGSFYEQYF. J is TRBJ2-7 and V is TRBV7-2; 8 bases fit TRBD1. The V and J ends lost 3 bases and 3 bases, in that order; junction bases with no gene match: 7. The CDR3 has 15 residues. The germline gives CDR1 SGHTA, CDR2 FQGNSA.

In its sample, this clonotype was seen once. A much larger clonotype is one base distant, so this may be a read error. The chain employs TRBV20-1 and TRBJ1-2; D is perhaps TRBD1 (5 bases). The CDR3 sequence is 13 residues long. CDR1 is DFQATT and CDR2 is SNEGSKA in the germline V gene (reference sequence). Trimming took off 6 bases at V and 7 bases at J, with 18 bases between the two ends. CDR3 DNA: TGCAGTGCCATCTCTACCGACAGCTGTGGCTACACCTTC. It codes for CSAISTDSCGYTF.

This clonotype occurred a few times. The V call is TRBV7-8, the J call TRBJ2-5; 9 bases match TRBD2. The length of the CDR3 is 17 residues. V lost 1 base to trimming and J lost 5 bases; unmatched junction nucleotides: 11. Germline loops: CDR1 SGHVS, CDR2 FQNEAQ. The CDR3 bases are TGTGCCAGCAGCTTAGATGGTAGCGGGGGCCCGGGGGAGACCCAGTACTTC. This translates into CASSLDGSGGPGETQYF. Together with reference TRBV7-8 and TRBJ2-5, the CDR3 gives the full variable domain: GAGVSQSPRYKVAKRGQDVALRCDPISGHVSLFWYQQALGQGPEFLTYFQNEAQLDKSGLPSDRFFAERPEGSVSTLKIQRTQQEDSAVYLCASSLDGSGGPGETQYFGPGTRLLVL.

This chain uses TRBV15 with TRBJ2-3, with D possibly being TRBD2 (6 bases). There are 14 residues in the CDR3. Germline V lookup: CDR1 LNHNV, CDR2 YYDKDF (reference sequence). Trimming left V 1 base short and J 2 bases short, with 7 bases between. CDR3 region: CATSRAGVTDTQYF. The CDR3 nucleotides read TGTGCCACCAGCAGAGCGGGGGTCACAGATACGCAGTATTTT.

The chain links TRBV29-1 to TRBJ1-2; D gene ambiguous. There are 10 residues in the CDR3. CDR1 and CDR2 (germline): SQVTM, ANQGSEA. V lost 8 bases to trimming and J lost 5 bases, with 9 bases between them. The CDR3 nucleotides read TGCAGCTTAGGCAGTTATGGCTACACCTTC. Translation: CSLGSYGYTF.

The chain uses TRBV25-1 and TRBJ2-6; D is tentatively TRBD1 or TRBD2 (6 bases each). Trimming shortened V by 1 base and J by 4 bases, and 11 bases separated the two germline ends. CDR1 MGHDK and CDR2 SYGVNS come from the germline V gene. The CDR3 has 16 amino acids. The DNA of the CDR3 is TGTGCCAGCAGTGAATGGGGGGCGAAAGGGGCCAACGTCCTGACTTTC. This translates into CASSEWGAKGANVLTF. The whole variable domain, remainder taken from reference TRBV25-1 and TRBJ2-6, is EADIYQTPRYLVIGTGKKITLECSQTMGHDKMYWYQQDPGMELHLIHYSYGVNSTEKGDLSSESTVSRIRTEHFPLTLESARPSHTSQYLCASSEWGAKGANVLTFGAGSRLTVL.

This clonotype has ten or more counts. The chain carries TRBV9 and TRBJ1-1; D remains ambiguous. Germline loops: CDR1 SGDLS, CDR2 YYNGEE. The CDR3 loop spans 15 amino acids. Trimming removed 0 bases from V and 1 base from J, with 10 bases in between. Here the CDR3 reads CASSVERAGNTEAFF. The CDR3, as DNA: TGTGCCAGCAGCGTAGAAAGGGCAGGGAACACTGAAGCTTTCTTT.

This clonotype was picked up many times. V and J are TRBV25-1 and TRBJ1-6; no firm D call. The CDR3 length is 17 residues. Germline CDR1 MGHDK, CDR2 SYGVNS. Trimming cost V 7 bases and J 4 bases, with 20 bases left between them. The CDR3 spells CASTRDRQLGYNSPLHF. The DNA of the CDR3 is TGTGCCAGCACCCGGGATCGTCAACTTGGATATAATTCACCCCTCCACTTT.

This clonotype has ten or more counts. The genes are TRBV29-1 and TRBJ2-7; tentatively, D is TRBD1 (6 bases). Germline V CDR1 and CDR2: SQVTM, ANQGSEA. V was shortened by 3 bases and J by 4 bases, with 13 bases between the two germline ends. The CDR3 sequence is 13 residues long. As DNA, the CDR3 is TGCAGCGTTGAGGACAGCGGCGGATACGAGCAGTACTTC. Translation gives CSVEDSGGYEQYF.

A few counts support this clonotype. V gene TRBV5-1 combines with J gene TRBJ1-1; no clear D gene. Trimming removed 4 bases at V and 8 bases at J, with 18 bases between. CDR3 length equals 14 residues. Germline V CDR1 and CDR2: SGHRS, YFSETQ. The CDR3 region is CASSPKPSGQEAFF. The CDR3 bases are TGCGCCAGCAGCCCCAAACCCAGTGGCCAGGAAGCTTTCTTT.

CDR3 bases: TGTGCCAGCAGCGATTCATCTGGGGAGGAAAAACTGTTTTTT. Translated, it gives CASSDSSGEEKLFF. The rearrangement links TRBV7-9 to TRBJ1-4; D unclear. The CDR3 has 14 residues. Trimming stripped 5 bases from V and 8 bases from J, with 15 bases between. Germline V gene lookup returns CDR1 SEHNR and CDR2 FQNEAQ (reference sequence).

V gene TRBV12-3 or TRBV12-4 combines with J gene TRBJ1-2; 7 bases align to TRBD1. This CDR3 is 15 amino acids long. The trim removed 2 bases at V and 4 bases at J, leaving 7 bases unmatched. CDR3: CASSLKGAPSYGYTF. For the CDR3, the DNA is TGTGCCAGCAGTTTAAAGGGGGCACCTAGCTATGGCTACACCTTC.

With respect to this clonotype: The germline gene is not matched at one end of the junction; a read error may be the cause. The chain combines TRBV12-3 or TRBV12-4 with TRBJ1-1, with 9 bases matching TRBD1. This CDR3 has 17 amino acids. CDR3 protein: CPSSPWTGVKVSAEAFF. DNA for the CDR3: TGTCCCAGCAGTCCCTGGACAGGGGTCAAGGTTTCGGCTGAAGCTTTCTTT.

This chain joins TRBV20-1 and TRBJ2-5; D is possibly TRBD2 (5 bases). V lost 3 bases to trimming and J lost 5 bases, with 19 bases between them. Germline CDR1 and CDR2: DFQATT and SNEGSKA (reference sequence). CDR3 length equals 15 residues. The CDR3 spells CSASFPGEDSETQYF. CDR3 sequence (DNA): TGCAGTGCTAGCTTCCCCGGGGAAGACTCGGAGACCCAGTACTTC.

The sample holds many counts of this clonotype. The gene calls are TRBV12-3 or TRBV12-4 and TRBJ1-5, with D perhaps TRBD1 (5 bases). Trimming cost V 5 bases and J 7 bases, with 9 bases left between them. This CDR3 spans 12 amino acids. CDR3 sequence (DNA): TGTGCCAGCAGTACGGGGGGGCAGCCCCAGCATTTT. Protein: CASSTGGQPQHF.

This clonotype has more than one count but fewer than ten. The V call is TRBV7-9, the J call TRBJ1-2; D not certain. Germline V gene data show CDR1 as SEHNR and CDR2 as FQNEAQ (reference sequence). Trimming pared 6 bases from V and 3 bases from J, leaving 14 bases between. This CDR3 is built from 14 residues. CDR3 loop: CASRPPGGDYGYTF. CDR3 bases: TGTGCCAGCAGACCTCCGGGCGGGGACTATGGCTACACCTTC.

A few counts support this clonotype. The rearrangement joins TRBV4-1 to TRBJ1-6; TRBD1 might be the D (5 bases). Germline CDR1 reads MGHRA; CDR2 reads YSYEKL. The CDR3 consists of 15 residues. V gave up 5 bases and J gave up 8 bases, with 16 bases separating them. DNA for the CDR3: TGCGCCAGCAGCTCCATATGGGGGAGGGATTCACCCCTCCACTTT. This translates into CASSSIWGRDSPLHF.

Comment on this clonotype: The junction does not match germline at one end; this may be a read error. CDR3 nucleotides: TGCGCCAGCAGCGTGGGACTCTTGAACACTGGAGCTTTCTTT. Translating it yields CASSVGLLNTGAFF. V is TRBV5-1 and J is TRBJ1-1, with a weak D call TRBD1 (5 bases). This CDR3 has 14 amino acids. Per germline, CDR1 SGHRS and CDR2 YFSETQ.

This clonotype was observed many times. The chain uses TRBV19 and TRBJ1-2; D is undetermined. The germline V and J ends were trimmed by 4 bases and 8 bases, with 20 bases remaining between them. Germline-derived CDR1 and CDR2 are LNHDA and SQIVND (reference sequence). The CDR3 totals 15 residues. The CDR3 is CASSTTGRRDLGYTF. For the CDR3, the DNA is TGTGCCAGTAGTACGACCGGGAGGAGAGATTTGGGCTACACCTTC.